Sequencing of this T cell receptor (beta chain) was carried out in a study of cytomegalovirus exposure and HLA in healthy donors. Study results and limitations: Earlier analysis found most TCR beta V segments productive about 90% or about 30% of the time. CMV serostatus alone was available as immune exposure information.

The PCR made use of 60 Vbeta and 13 Jbeta primers. Clones were read by immunoSEQ multiplex PCR, and TCRdb kept only the in-frame ones, dropping some. The sample contains 65,000 or so clones, 62% of which appear only once. About this clone itself: Its antigen is undetermined.

Each donor's status was that of a healthy bone marrow donor. CDR3 length equals 16 residues. V dropped 5 bases and J dropped 3 bases, with 20 bases sitting between them. Per germline, CDR1 SGHAT and CDR2 FQNNGV. The chain combines TRBV11-2 with TRBJ2-7; possible D gene TRBD1, 6 bases. The specimen was PBMCs. This TCR was recovered from a man younger than 40 in good health and CMV-seronegative. CDR3 bases: TGTGCCAGCAGCCCCATTTCCCGGGACACATTCTACGAGCAGTACTTC. Protein sequence: CASSPISRDTFYEQYF.